This T cell receptor (beta chain) originates from a study of human T cells and chemical hapten exposure. As for the study in general: Patients were mainly female, each with alopecia areata, totalis or universalis.

Many counts were recorded for this clonotype. Its antigen remains unidentified. Time point in this sample: patch test 2, 6 weeks after DPC sensitization. Treatment: therapeutic diphenylcyclopropenone sensitization with weekly scalp DPC. TCRdb re-called the RACE reads with MiXCR, one entry per CDR3 protein. In the table there are about 95,000 distinct CDR3 sequences, roughly 10% of which are singletons. Germline V gene lookup returns CDR1 SQVTM and CDR2 ANQGSEA. V was pared by 2 bases and J by 5 bases, with 3 bases between. This CDR3 is built from 10 residues. The study's findings and limits: Significantly more large CDR3 similarity clusters were formed by expanded TCRs than by controls. Patch test scores rose with PT1 expanded TCR counts, a positive correlation. The study found that DPC sensitization did not change TCRs above 1 in 1000 frequency.

This rearrangement joins TRBV29-1 to TRBJ2-5; D uncertain. Sequences were derived from whole blood, sampled in connection with sensitization to the hapten diphenylcyclopropenone (DPC). The TCR was taken from a woman between 40 and 55 years old with alopecia areata. Some clones in this sample may be carry-over from other donors' samples. CDR3 coding DNA: TGCAGCGTTGAACAGGAGACCCAGTACTTC. Translated: CSVEQETQYF.